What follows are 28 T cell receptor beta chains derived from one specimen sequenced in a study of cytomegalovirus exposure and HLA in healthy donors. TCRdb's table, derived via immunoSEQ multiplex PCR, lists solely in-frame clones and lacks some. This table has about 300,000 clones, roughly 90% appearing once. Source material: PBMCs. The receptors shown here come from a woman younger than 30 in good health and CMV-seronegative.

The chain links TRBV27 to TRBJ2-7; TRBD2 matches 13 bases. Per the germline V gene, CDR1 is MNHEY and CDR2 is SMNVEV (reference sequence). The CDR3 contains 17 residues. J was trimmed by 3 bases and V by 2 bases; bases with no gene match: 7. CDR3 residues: CASSLRTSGRVGYEQYF. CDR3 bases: TGTGCCAGCAGTTTACGGACTAGCGGGAGAGTGGGCTACGAGCAGTACTTC.

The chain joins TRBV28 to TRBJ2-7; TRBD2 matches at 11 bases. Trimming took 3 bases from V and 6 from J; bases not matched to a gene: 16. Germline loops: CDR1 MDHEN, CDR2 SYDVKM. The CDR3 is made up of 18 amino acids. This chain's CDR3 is CASSFLLTLAGGPLEQYF. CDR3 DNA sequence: TGTGCCAGCAGTTTCCTCCTCACTTTAGCGGGAGGGCCCCTCGAGCAGTACTTC.

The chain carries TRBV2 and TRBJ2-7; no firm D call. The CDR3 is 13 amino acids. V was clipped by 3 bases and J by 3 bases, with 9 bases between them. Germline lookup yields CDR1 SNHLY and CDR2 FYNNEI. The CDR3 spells CASSEPPVYEQYF. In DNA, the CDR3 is TGTGCCAGCAGTGAGCCACCAGTCTACGAGCAGTACTTC.

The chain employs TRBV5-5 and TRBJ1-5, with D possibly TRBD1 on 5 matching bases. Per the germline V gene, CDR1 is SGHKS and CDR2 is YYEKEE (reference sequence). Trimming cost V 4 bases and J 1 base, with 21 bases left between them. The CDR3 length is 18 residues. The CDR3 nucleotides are TGTGCCAGCAGCCCACTCCCTCACGGGGGGGAAAGCAATCAGCCCCAGCATTTT. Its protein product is CASSPLPHGGESNQPQHF.

DNA of the CDR3: TGCGCGGGGTGGGATGGACTAGCGGCAGATACGCAGTATTTT. Protein: CAGWDGLAADTQYF. V gene TRBV10-2 combines with J gene TRBJ2-3; 10 nucleotides match TRBD2. The CDR3 covers 14 residues. Germline assignment: CDR1 WSHSY and CDR2 SAAADI.

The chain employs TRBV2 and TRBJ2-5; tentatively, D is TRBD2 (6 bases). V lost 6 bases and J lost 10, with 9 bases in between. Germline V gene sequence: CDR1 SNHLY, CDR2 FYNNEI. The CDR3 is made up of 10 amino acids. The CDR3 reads CASSGGDQYF. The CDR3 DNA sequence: TGTGCCAGCAGCGGGGGTGACCAGTACTTC. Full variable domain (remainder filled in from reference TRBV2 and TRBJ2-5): EPEVTQTPSHQVTQMGQEVILRCVPISNHLYFYWYRQILGQKVEFLVSFYNNEISEKSEIFDDQFSVERPDGSNFTLKIRSTKLEDSAMYFCASSGGDQYFGPGTRLLVL.

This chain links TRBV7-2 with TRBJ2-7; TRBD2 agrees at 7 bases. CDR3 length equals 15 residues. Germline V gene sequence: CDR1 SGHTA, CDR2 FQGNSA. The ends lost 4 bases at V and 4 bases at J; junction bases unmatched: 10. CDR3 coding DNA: TGTGCCAGCAGCTCTCCTGGCGGGAGCCGATACGAGCAGTACTTC. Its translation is CASSSPGGSRYEQYF.

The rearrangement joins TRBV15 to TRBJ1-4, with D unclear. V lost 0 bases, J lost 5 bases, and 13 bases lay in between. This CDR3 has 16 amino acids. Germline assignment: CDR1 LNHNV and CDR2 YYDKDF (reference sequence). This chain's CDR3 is CATSRDPGSTNEKLFF. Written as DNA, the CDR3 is TGTGCCACCAGCAGAGATCCCGGGAGTACGAATGAAAAACTGTTTTTT.

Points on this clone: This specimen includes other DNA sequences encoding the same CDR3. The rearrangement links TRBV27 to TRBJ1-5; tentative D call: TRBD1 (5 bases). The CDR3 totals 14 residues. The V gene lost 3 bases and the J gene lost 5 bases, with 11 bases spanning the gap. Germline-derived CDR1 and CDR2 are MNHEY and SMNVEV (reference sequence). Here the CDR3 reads CASSFRGGDQPQHF. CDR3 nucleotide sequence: TGTGCCAGCAGTTTTCGGGGGGGTGATCAGCCCCAGCATTTT.

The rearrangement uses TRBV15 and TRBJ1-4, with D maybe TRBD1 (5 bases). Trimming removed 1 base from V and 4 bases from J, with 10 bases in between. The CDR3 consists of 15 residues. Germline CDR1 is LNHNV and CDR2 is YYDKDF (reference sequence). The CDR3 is CATSRGGADNEKLFF. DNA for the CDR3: TGTGCCACCAGCAGAGGTGGGGCGGATAATGAAAAACTGTTTTTT.

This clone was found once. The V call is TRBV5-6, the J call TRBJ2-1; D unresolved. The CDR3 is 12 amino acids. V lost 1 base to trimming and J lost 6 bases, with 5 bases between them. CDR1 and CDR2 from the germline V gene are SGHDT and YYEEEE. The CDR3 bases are TGTGCCAGCAGCTTGTTCATCAATGAGCAGTTCTTC. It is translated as CASSLFINEQFF.

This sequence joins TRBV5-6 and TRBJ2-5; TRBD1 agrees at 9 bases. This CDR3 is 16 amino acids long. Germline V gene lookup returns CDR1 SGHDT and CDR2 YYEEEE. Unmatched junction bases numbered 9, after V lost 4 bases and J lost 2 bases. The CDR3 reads CASSKRQGVVQETQYF. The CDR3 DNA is TGTGCCAGCAGCAAGAGACAGGGGGTGGTTCAAGAGACCCAGTACTTC.

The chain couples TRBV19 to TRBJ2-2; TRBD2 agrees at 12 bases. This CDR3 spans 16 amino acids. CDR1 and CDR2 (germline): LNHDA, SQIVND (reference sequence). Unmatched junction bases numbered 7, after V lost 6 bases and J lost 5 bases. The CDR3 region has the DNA TGTGCCAGTAGCCCCAGACTAGCGGGAGAAACCGGGGAGCTGTTTTTT. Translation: CASSPRLAGETGELFF.

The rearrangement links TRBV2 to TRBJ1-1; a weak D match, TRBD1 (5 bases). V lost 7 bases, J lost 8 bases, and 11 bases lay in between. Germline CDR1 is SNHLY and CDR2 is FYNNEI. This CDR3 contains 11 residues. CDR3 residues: CASTLGGEAFF. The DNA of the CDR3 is TGTGCCAGCACCCTGGGGGGGGAAGCTTTCTTT.

The CDR3 loop is CASSPRLGTEPTYEQYF. DNA for the CDR3: TGTGCCAGCAGCCCCCGCCTCGGGACAGAACCGACCTACGAGCAGTACTTC. The V and J genes are TRBV7-8 and TRBJ2-7, with TRBD1 matching 7 bases. CDR1 SGHVS and CDR2 FQNEAQ come from the germline V gene. With 5 bases clipped from V and 2 bases from J, the junction kept 15 bases outside the gene matches. The CDR3 is made up of 17 amino acids.

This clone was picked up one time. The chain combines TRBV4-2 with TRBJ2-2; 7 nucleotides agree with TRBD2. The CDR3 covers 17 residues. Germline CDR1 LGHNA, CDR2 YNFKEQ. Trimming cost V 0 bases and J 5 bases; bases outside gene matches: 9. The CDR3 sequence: CASSQEQRGVMTGELFF. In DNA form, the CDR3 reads TGTGCCAGCAGCCAAGAACAACGGGGGGTAATGACCGGGGAGCTGTTTTTT.

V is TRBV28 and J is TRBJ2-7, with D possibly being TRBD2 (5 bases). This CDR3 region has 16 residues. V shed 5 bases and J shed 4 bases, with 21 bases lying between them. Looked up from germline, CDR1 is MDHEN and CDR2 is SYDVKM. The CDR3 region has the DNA TGTGCCAGCAGTCCAACACGACATTCTACTAGTTACGAGCAGTACTTC. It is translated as CASSPTRHSTSYEQYF. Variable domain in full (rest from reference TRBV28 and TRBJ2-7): DVKVTQSSRYLVKRTGEKVFLECVQDMDHENMFWYRQDPGLGLRLIYFSYDVKMKEKGDIPEGYSVSREKKERFSLILESASTNQTSMYLCASSPTRHSTSYEQYFGPGTRLTVT.

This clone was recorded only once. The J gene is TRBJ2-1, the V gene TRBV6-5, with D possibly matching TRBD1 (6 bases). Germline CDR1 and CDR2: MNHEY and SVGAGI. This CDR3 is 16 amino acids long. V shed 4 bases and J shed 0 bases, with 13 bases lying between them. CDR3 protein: CASSSRTAGSYNEQFF. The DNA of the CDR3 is TGTGCCAGCAGTTCCCGGACAGCCGGCTCCTACAATGAGCAGTTCTTC.

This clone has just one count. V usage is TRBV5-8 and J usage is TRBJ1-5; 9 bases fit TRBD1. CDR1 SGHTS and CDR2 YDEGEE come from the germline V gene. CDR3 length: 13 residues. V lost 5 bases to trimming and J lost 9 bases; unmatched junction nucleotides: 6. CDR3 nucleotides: TGTGCCAGCAGTCTCGACAGGGGGGGGCCCCAGCATTTT. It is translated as CASSLDRGGPQHF.

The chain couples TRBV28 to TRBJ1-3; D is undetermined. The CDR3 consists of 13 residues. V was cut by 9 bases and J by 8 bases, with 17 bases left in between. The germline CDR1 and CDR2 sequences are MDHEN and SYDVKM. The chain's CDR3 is CASHTSGLYTIYF. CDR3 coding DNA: TGTGCCAGTCACACGTCTGGGCTTTACACCATATATTTT.

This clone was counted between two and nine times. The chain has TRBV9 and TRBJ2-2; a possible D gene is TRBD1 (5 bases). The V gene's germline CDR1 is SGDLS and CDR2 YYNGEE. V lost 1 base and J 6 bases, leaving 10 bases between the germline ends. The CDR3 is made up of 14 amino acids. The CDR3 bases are TGTGCCAGCAGCGTATGGTGGGGCGCCGGGGAGCTGTTTTTT. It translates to CASSVWWGAGELFF.

CDR3 protein: CASSLELGEQYF. The CDR3 bases are TGTGCCAGCAGCTTAGAACTCGGCGAGCAGTACTTC. The V and J genes are TRBV7-2 and TRBJ2-7; D not resolved. CDR3 length equals 12 residues. V was trimmed by 1 base and J by 6 bases, leaving 7 bases between them. Germline assignment: CDR1 SGHTA and CDR2 FQGNSA.

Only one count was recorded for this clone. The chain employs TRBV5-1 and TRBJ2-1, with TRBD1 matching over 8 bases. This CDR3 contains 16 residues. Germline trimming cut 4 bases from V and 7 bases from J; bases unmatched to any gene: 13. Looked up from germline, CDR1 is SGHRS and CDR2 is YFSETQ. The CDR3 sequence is CASSPYGQGTGNEQFF. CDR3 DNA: TGCGCCAGCAGCCCGTACGGACAGGGAACGGGAAATGAGCAGTTCTTC.

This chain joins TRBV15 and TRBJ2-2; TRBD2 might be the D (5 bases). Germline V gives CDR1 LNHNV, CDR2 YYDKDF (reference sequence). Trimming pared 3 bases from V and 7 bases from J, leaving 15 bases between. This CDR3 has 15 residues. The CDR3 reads CATSRPELEVGELFF. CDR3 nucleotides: TGTGCCACCAGCAGGCCGGAACTAGAGGTCGGGGAGCTGTTTTTT. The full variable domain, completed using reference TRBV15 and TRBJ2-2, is DAMVIQNPRYQVTQFGKPVTLSCSQTLNHNVMYWYQQKSSQAPKLLFHYYDKDFNNEADTPDNFQSRRPNTSFCFLDIRSPGLGDTAMYLCATSRPELEVGELFFGEGSRLTVL.

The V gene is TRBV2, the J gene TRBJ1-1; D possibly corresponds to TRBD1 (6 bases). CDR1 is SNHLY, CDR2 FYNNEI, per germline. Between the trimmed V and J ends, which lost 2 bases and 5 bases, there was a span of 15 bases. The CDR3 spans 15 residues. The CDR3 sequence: CASSELGLGGTEAFF. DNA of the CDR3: TGTGCCAGCAGTGAATTGGGGTTAGGGGGAACTGAAGCTTTCTTT.

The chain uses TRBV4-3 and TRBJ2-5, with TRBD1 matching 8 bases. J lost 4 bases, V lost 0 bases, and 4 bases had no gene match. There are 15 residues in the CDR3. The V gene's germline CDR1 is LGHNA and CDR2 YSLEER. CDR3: CASSQDIGTGETQYF. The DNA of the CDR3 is TGCGCCAGCAGCCAAGATATCGGGACAGGAGAGACCCAGTACTTC.

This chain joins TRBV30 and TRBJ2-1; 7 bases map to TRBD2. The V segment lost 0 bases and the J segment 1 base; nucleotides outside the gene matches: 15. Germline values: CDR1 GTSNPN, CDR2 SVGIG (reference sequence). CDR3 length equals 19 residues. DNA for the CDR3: TGTGCCTGGAGTGTACTTTGGCTAGCGGCCGAGCCTTCCTACAATGAGCAGTTCTTC. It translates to CAWSVLWLAAEPSYNEQFF.

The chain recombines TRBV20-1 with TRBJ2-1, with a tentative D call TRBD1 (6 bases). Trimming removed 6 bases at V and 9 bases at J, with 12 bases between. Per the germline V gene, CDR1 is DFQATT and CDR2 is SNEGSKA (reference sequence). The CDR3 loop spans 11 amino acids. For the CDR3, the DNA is TGCAGTGCCCCACAGGGATCTGAGCAGTTCTTC. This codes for CSAPQGSEQFF.